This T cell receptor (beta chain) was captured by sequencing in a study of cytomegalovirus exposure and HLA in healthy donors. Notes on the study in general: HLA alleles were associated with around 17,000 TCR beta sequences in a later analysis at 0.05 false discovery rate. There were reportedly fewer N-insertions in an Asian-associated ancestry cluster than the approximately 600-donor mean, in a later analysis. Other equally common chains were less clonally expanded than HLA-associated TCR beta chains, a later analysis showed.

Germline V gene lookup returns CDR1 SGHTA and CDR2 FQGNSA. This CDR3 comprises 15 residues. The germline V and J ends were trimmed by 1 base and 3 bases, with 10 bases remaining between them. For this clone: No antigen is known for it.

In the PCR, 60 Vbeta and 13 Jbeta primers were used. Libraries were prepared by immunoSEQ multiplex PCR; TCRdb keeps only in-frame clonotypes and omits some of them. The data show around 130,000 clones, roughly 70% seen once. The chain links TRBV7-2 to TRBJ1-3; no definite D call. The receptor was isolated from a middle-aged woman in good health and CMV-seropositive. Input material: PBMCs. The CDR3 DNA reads TGTGCCAGCAGCTTAGAGGCCGAGGGTGGAAACACCATATATTTT. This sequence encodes CASSLEAEGGNTIYF.